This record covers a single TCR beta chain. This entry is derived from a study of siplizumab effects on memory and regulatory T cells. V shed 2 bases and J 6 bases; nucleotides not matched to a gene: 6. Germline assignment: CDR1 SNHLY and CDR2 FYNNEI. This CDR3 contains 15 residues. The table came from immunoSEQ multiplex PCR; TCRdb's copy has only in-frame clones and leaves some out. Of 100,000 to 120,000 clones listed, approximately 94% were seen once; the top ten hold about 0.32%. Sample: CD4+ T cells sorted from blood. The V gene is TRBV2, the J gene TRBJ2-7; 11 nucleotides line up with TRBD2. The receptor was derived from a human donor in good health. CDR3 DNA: TGTGCCAGCAGTGAACGTAGCGGGAGGGCCCCCGAGCAGTACTTC. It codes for CASSERSGRAPEQYF.